Below, 28 T cell receptor beta chains from the same sample are listed, as sequenced in a study of blood T cell repertoires in COVID-19. Produced via immunoSEQ multiplex PCR; TCRdb's table is partial and in-frame only. The sample contains 300,000 to 450,000 clones, roughly 85% of which appear only once. Sequencing used peripheral blood. These receptors all come from a young woman with acute or convalescent COVID-19.

The rearrangement joins TRBV27 to TRBJ1-1; unclear D gene. V lost 2 bases, J lost 4 bases, and 17 bases lay in between. The germline gives CDR1 MNHEY, CDR2 SMNVEV (reference sequence). This CDR3 comprises 16 residues. CDR3 bases: TGTGCCAGCAGTTTACTCGTGACGGATGGGAGCACTGAAGCTTTCTTT. Translation gives CASSLLVTDGSTEAFF.

The chain links TRBV7-2 to TRBJ1-1; D perhaps matches TRBD1 (5 bases). CDR1 is SGHTA and CDR2 is FQGNSA in the germline V gene. The V end lost 4 bases, the J end lost 4 bases, and 13 bases lay between the germline ends. The CDR3 contains 14 residues. CDR3 amino acids: CASSSRGGITEAFF. The CDR3, as DNA: TGTGCCAGCAGCTCAAGGGGAGGTATCACTGAAGCTTTCTTT.

This chain links TRBV27 with TRBJ1-1, with D unresolved. Trimming removed 7 bases from V and 1 base from J, with 25 bases in between. CDR3 length: 18 residues. CDR1 is MNHEY, CDR2 SMNVEV, per germline (reference sequence). As DNA, the CDR3 is TGTGCCAGCACCACGACCGGCGAGGGCAGAGGAAAGAACACTGAAGCTTTCTTT. It translates to CASTTTGEGRGKNTEAFF.

J is TRBJ2-7 and V is TRBV28, with 7 bases aligning to TRBD2. The CDR3 consists of 17 residues. Germline trimming cut 5 bases from V and 2 bases from J; bases unmatched to any gene: 15. Germline CDR1 is MDHEN and CDR2 is SYDVKM. The CDR3 nucleotides are TGTGCCAGCAGTCCCTTCTGGGGGGGGGATGCGGCCTACGAGCAGTACTTC. Translated, it gives CASSPFWGGDAAYEQYF.

This clone has a handful of counts. The CDR3 DNA reads as TGTGCCAGCAGCCAAGAGTTCGGGGTTTTAAATTCACCCCTCCACTTT. It encodes CASSQEFGVLNSPLHF. The V call is TRBV3-1 (or the pseudogene TRBV3-2), the J call TRBJ1-6; D gene unclear. Germline assignment: CDR1 LGHDT and CDR2 YNNKEL (reference sequence). The CDR3 loop spans 16 amino acids. Between the trimmed V and J ends, which lost 0 bases and 7 bases, there was a span of 13 bases.

The chain combines TRBV30 with TRBJ1-2; TRBD1 aligns across 7 bases. Germline CDR1 is GTSNPN and CDR2 is SVGIG (reference sequence). V shed 1 base and J 6 bases; nucleotides not matched to a gene: 11. The CDR3 extends over 15 amino acids. The CDR3 sequence is CAWSDLTGLYNGYTF. CDR3 DNA: TGTGCCTGGAGTGACTTGACAGGGCTTTACAATGGCTACACCTTC.

V is TRBV2 and J is TRBJ2-3; maybe TRBD2 (6 bases). Between the trimmed V and J ends, which lost 2 bases and 4 bases, there was a span of 16 bases. The CDR3 consists of 16 residues. CDR1 SNHLY and CDR2 FYNNEI come from the germline V gene. CDR3 sequence (DNA): TGTGCCAGCAGTGAACTTAGCGGAGTGCGAGCAGATACGCAGTATTTT. It codes for CASSELSGVRADTQYF.

V gene TRBV5-1 combines with J gene TRBJ2-1; 9 nucleotides agree with TRBD1. Germline V gene lookup returns CDR1 SGHRS and CDR2 YFSETQ. The junction had 4 bases not matched to a gene; V was cut back by 0 bases and J by 6 bases. The CDR3 is 15 residues long. The CDR3 reads CASSLGTGVINEQFF. CDR3 coding DNA: TGCGCCAGCAGCTTGGGGACAGGGGTTATCAATGAGCAGTTCTTC.

This clone showed up just once. The rearrangement uses TRBV7-9 and TRBJ1-4; TRBD1 matches 10 bases. This CDR3 spans 13 amino acids. V gave up 5 bases and J gave up 7 bases; unmatched junction bases: 1. Germline CDR1 SEHNR, CDR2 FQNEAQ (reference sequence). The CDR3 bases are TGTGCCAGCAGCCGGGACAGGGGTGAAAAACTGTTTTTT. As protein: CASSRDRGEKLFF. Based on the CDR3 plus reference TRBV7-9 and TRBJ1-4, the full variable domain is DTGVSQNPRHKITKRGQNVTFRCDPISEHNRLYWYRQTLGQGPEFLTYFQNEAQLEKSRLLSDRFSAERPKGSFSTLEIQRTEQGDSAMYLCASSRDRGEKLFFGSGTQLSVL.

The gene calls are TRBV6-6 and TRBJ1-5, with D tentatively TRBD1 (5 bases). Per the germline V gene, CDR1 is MNHNY and CDR2 is SVGAGI (reference sequence). The CDR3 has 16 residues. V lost 5 bases, J lost 2 bases, and 16 bases lay in between. CDR3 nucleotides: TGTGCCAGCAGTACCCGAAGGGGTGGAGGCAATCAGCCCCAGCATTTT. Its translation: CASSTRRGGGNQPQHF.

The V and J genes are TRBV4-1 and TRBJ2-5; tentatively, D is TRBD1 (5 bases). Deletions cut 2 bases from V and 3 bases from J, with 10 bases between. This CDR3 comprises 14 residues. Germline V CDR1 and CDR2: MGHRA, YSYEKL. The CDR3 sequence: CASSQIGAKETQYF. In DNA form, the CDR3 reads TGCGCCAGCAGCCAAATAGGGGCAAAAGAGACCCAGTACTTC.

The V and J genes are TRBV5-5 and TRBJ2-5, with TRBD1 as a possible D gene (5 bases). The V and J ends lost 0 bases and 5 bases respectively, with 11 bases between them. Germline V gene data show CDR1 as SGHKS and CDR2 as YYEKEE (reference sequence). This CDR3 is built from 14 residues. The CDR3 bases are TGTGCCAGCAGCTTGGGTTCAGGGATGGAGACCCAGTACTTC. Its translation: CASSLGSGMETQYF.

CDR3 sequence: CAISESRDRTYNEQFF. The CDR3 DNA reads as TGTGCCATCAGTGAGTCCCGGGACAGGACCTACAATGAGCAGTTCTTC. The chain is built from TRBV10-3 and TRBJ2-1; 8 positions agree with TRBD1. Germline V gives CDR1 ENHRY, CDR2 SYGVKD. The CDR3 consists of 16 residues. With V trimmed by 0 bases and J by 2 bases, 3 bases remained unmatched.

The CDR3 sequence: CASSLEQGPYGYTF. CDR3 DNA sequence: TGTGCCAGCAGCTTAGAACAGGGGCCCTATGGCTACACCTTC. V gene TRBV7-2 combines with J gene TRBJ1-2, with 7 bases identical to TRBD1. V dropped 1 base and J dropped 4; count of bases not matched to a gene: 3. This CDR3 has 14 amino acids. Germline CDR1 and CDR2: SGHTA and FQGNSA.

V gene TRBV9 combines with J gene TRBJ2-2; maybe TRBD1 (6 bases). The CDR3 extends over 13 amino acids. Germline assignment: CDR1 SGDLS and CDR2 YYNGEE. V was clipped by 9 bases and J by 2 bases, with 11 bases between them. CDR3 residues: CAIRDTNTGELFF. CDR3 DNA: TGTGCCATCAGGGACACCAACACCGGGGAGCTGTTTTTT.

This chain connects TRBV15 to TRBJ2-1; D remains ambiguous. This CDR3 contains 13 residues. The V end was cut by 0 bases, the J end by 9 bases, with 9 bases between. CDR1 and CDR2 from the germline V gene are LNHNV and YYDKDF (reference sequence). The CDR3 nucleotides read TGTGCCACCAGCAGAGAGATTACACGTGAGCAGTTCTTC. Amino acid sequence: CATSREITREQFF.

The chain is built from TRBV6-6 and TRBJ1-5, with D perhaps matching TRBD1 (6 bases). The V end was cut by 10 bases, the J end by 7 bases, with 17 bases between. From germline, CDR1 is MNHNY and CDR2 SVGAGI (reference sequence). CDR3 size: 13 residues. CDR3 sequence (DNA): TGTGCCATCTCCGAGGCAGGGGTACAGCCCCAGCATTTT. This encodes CAISEAGVQPQHF.

This chain links TRBV28 with TRBJ1-2; tentative D call: TRBD1 (6 bases). Trimming cost V 2 bases and J 1 base, with 11 bases left between them. This CDR3 has 15 residues. The germline gives CDR1 MDHEN, CDR2 SYDVKM. The CDR3 protein is CASSLPGAINYGYTF. CDR3 nucleotides: TGTGCCAGCAGTTTACCAGGGGCGATTAACTATGGCTACACCTTC.

This chain uses TRBV24-1 with TRBJ2-3, with 8 bases identical to TRBD1. CDR3 length equals 15 residues. The V gene's germline CDR1 is KGHDR and CDR2 SFDVKD. V dropped 4 bases and J dropped 5; count of bases not matched to a gene: 7. CDR3 residues: CATSERKGTGDTQYF. CDR3 in DNA: TGTGCCACCAGTGAAAGGAAGGGGACAGGAGATACGCAGTATTTT.

The chain combines TRBV30 with TRBJ1-2; 7 positions match TRBD1. The germline V gene has CDR1 GTSNPN and CDR2 SVGIG (reference sequence). The CDR3 length is 16 residues. V was clipped by 5 bases and J by 1 base; unmatched bases: 13. CDR3 nucleotides: TGTGCCTGGGGGACGCCCGGACAGGTACTTAACTATGGCTACACCTTC. It is translated as CAWGTPGQVLNYGYTF.

V usage is TRBV5-1 and J usage is TRBJ2-1; a weak D match, TRBD2 (5 bases). The CDR3 sequence is 16 residues long. Germline V CDR1 and CDR2: SGHRS, YFSETQ. The germline V and J ends were trimmed by 4 bases and 6 bases, with 20 bases remaining between them. The CDR3 protein is CASSPGTPGSVNEQFF. The CDR3 DNA sequence: TGCGCCAGCAGCCCGGGTACGCCGGGGTCAGTCAATGAGCAGTTCTTC.

This clone was seen a few times. The V and J genes are TRBV19 and TRBJ1-5, with no clear D. Trimming stripped 7 bases from V and 2 bases from J, with 21 bases between. This CDR3 contains 17 residues. Germline V lookup: CDR1 LNHDA, CDR2 SQIVND (reference sequence). The CDR3 DNA reads TGTGCCAGTACCCCCCTCTCGAGTCCGTTGGGCAATCAGCCCCAGCATTTT. It encodes CASTPLSSPLGNQPQHF. The whole variable domain, filled in from reference TRBV19 and TRBJ1-5, reads DGGITQSPKYLFRKEGQNVTLSCEQNLNHDAMYWYRQDPGQGLRLIYYSQIVNDFQKGDIAEGYSVSREKKESFPLTVTSAQKNPTAFYLCASTPLSSPLGNQPQHFGDGTRLSIL.

J is TRBJ1-2 and V is TRBV24-1; D is uncertain. Germline V gene data show CDR1 as KGHDR and CDR2 as SFDVKD. V was pared by 4 bases and J by 0 bases, with 8 bases between. This CDR3 contains 14 residues. CDR3 sequence: CATSDNGANYGYTF. The CDR3 DNA reads TGTGCCACCAGTGACAACGGGGCTAACTATGGCTACACCTTC.

Here the CDR3 DNA reads TGTGCCAGCATCCCCAAGGAGCGTAATGAAGCTTTCTTT. This translates into CASIPKERNEAFF. V gene TRBV6-5 combines with J gene TRBJ1-1; D remains ambiguous. The length of the CDR3 is 13 residues. Per germline, CDR1 MNHEY and CDR2 SVGAGI. V gave up 7 bases and J gave up 7 bases, with 16 bases separating them.

The chain combines TRBV7-3 with TRBJ1-2; D perhaps matches TRBD1 (5 bases). From germline, CDR1 is SGHTA and CDR2 FQGTGA. This CDR3 region has 14 residues. V was cut by 5 bases and J by 8 bases, with 18 bases left in between. CDR3 sequence: CASSPNTGVGGYTF. Written as DNA, the CDR3 is TGTGCCAGCAGCCCCAATACAGGAGTAGGGGGCTACACCTTC. The variable domain in full, completed from reference TRBV7-3 and TRBJ1-2, reads GAGVSQTPSNKVTEKGKYVELRCDPISGHTALYWYRQSLGQGPEFLIYFQGTGAADDSGLPNDRFFAVRPEGSVSTLKIQRTERGDSAVYLCASSPNTGVGGYTFGSGTRLTVV.

The gene calls are TRBV6-1 and TRBJ2-3; weak D call: TRBD1 (6 bases). CDR3 size: 14 residues. V was trimmed by 3 bases and J by 2 bases, leaving 9 bases between them. Per the germline V gene, CDR1 is MNHNS and CDR2 is SASEGT. The CDR3 sequence: CASSDRGPTDTQYF. The CDR3 DNA reads TGTGCCAGCAGTGACAGGGGACCCACAGATACGCAGTATTTT.

The chain joins TRBV28 to TRBJ2-5; maybe TRBD2 (7 bases). Trimming cost V 8 bases and J 5 bases, with 24 bases left between them. This CDR3 has 16 amino acids. Germline CDR1 and CDR2: MDHEN and SYDVKM. The CDR3 DNA reads TGTGCCAGCGCCCGAGGGGGGCGGGAGATCGGGGAGACCCAGTACTTC. Its protein is CASARGGREIGETQYF.

The V call is TRBV5-3, the J call TRBJ1-4; 8 bases map to TRBD1. TRBV5-3 is classed as an ORF, of uncertain function. V dropped 4 bases and J dropped 5; count of bases not matched to a gene: 4. The CDR3 is 14 residues long. The CDR3 coding sequence is TGTGCCAGAAGCCAAAGACAGGGGAATGAAAAACTGTTTTTT. The encoded protein is CARSQRQGNEKLFF.